One sample yielded the 12 T cell receptor beta chains listed below, sequenced in a study of control samples from healthy donors and cancer patients. This table comes from immunoSEQ multiplex PCR, and its TCRdb copy is limited to in-frame clones, with some not included. The data show approximately 150,000 clones, more than 85% seen once. The source material was blood. The receptors come from a man aged 18 to 29 in good health.

This clone was observed once. V and J are TRBV19 and TRBJ2-7, with TRBD2 matching 8 bases. CDR3 length: 14 residues. Germline V gene lookup returns CDR1 LNHDA and CDR2 SQIVND (reference sequence). Trimming took 6 bases from V and 7 from J; bases not matched to a gene: 11. The CDR3 bases are TGTGCCAGTAGCGTCGGGAGGGCCGGTTTGGAGCAGTACTTC. Residues: CASSVGRAGLEQYF. Together with reference TRBV19 and TRBJ2-7, the CDR3 gives the full variable domain: DGGITQSPKYLFRKEGQNVTLSCEQNLNHDAMYWYRQDPGQGLRLIYYSQIVNDFQKGDIAEGYSVSREKKESFPLTVTSAQKNPTAFYLCASSVGRAGLEQYFGPGTRLTVT.

This rearrangement joins TRBV30 to TRBJ1-4, with D unresolved. Germline CDR1 reads GTSNPN; CDR2 reads SVGIG (reference sequence). Trimming removed 0 bases from V and 4 bases from J, with 6 bases in between. There are 13 residues in the CDR3. The CDR3 DNA follows: TGTGCCTGGAGTGTAGGTGTTAATGAAAAACTGTTTTTT. This gives the protein CAWSVGVNEKLFF.

This chain links TRBV30 with TRBJ1-1; D is possibly TRBD1 (5 bases). This CDR3 has 15 residues. Germline CDR1 is GTSNPN and CDR2 is SVGIG (reference sequence). CDR3 sequence reads: CAWGEFFGLNTEAFF. CDR3 nucleotides: TGTGCTTGGGGGGAGTTTTTTGGCTTGAACACTGAAGCTTTCTTT.

The genes are TRBV6-2 or TRBV6-3 and TRBJ2-7; TRBD1 agrees at 8 bases. CDR1 and CDR2 (germline): MNHEY, SVGEGT. The CDR3 runs 14 residues. J lost 4 bases, V lost 4 bases, and 6 bases had no gene match. The CDR3 DNA reads as TGTGCCAGCAGTTTACAGGGGGTTTTTTACGAGCAGTACTTC. Translation gives CASSLQGVFYEQYF.

The chain uses TRBV2 and TRBJ2-1; TRBD2 agrees at 7 bases. V lost 6 bases to trimming and J lost 5 bases; unmatched junction nucleotides: 7. CDR1 and CDR2 from the germline V gene are SNHLY and FYNNEI. CDR3 length equals 14 residues. CDR3 loop: CASSWGGADNEQFF. As DNA, the CDR3 is TGTGCCAGCAGCTGGGGAGGGGCAGACAATGAGCAGTTCTTC. The variable domain in full, completed from reference TRBV2 and TRBJ2-1, reads EPEVTQTPSHQVTQMGQEVILRCVPISNHLYFYWYRQILGQKVEFLVSFYNNEISEKSEIFDDQFSVERPDGSNFTLKIRSTKLEDSAMYFCASSWGGADNEQFFGPGTRLTVL.

As concerns this clone: Relative to the germline gene, one junction end is altered; a read error may explain this. The rearrangement joins TRBV6-5 to TRBJ2-7; D uncertain. Per the germline V gene, CDR1 is MNHEY and CDR2 is SVGAGI. The CDR3 loop spans 14 amino acids. CDR3: CVSIYVEGNYEQYF. In DNA, the CDR3 is TGTGTCAGCATCTACGTGGAAGGTAACTACGAGCAGTACTTC.

CDR3 sequence: CASSQDYLGETQYF. The CDR3 DNA reads TGTGCCAGCAGCCAAGATTACCTCGGAGAGACCCAGTACTTC. The V and J genes are TRBV4-2 and TRBJ2-5; D gene ambiguous. Germline V lookup: CDR1 LGHNA, CDR2 YNFKEQ. Trimming shortened V by 0 bases and J by 4 bases, and 9 bases separated the two germline ends. The CDR3 has 14 amino acids.

CDR3 sequence: CASSLGSGSAGANVLTF. The CDR3 DNA reads TGTGCCAGCAGCTTAGGATCAGGGTCTGCTGGGGCCAACGTCCTGACTTTC. The chain is built from TRBV7-6 and TRBJ2-6, with a tentative D call TRBD1 (5 bases). CDR3 length: 17 amino acids. V lost 1 base to trimming and J lost 2 bases, with 12 bases between them. Germline CDR1 and CDR2: SGHVS and FNYEAQ.

This clone was recorded once. The V call is TRBV5-1, the J call TRBJ2-7, with D maybe TRBD2 (5 bases). V was trimmed by 3 bases and J by 2 bases, leaving 15 bases between them. Germline-derived CDR1 and CDR2 are SGHRS and YFSETQ. The CDR3 has 15 amino acids. This CDR3 is CASSSEPAGAYEQYF. The CDR3 nucleotides read TGCGCCAGCAGCTCTGAGCCCGCCGGGGCCTACGAGCAGTACTTC. Drawing the rest from reference TRBV5-1 and TRBJ2-7, the complete variable domain is KAGVTQTPRYLIKTRGQQVTLSCSPISGHRSVSWYQQTPGQGLQFLFEYFSETQRNKGNFPGRFSGRQFSNSRSEMNVSTLELGDSALYLCASSSEPAGAYEQYFGPGTRLTVT.

The chain links TRBV3-1 (or the pseudogene TRBV3-2) to TRBJ1-3; maybe TRBD1 (5 bases). The germline V gene has CDR1 LGHDT and CDR2 YNNKEL (reference sequence). The CDR3 consists of 13 residues. V lost 4 bases and J 4 bases, leaving 8 bases between the germline ends. The CDR3 loop is CASSPGPGNTIYF. The DNA of the CDR3 is TGTGCCAGCAGCCCAGGGCCCGGAAACACCATATATTTT.

The genes are TRBV30 and TRBJ1-1, with a weak D call TRBD1 (5 bases). The germline CDR1 and CDR2 sequences are GTSNPN and SVGIG (reference sequence). Trimming shortened V by 3 bases and J by 0 bases, and 14 bases separated the two germline ends. The CDR3 extends over 15 amino acids. The CDR3 here is CAWRDLRGVNTEAFF. The CDR3 coding sequence is TGTGCCTGGAGGGACTTGAGGGGTGTGAACACTGAAGCTTTCTTT.

CDR3 region: CASSLTESAPGRTGELFF. The CDR3 DNA sequence: TGTGCCAGCAGCTTAACAGAGAGCGCCCCCGGGCGCACCGGGGAGCTGTTTTTT. The V call is TRBV7-6, the J call TRBJ2-2; D gene uncertain. CDR3 length: 18 amino acids. V shed 2 bases and J shed 4 bases, with 20 bases lying between them. Looked up from germline, CDR1 is SGHVS and CDR2 is FNYEAQ.